Each of the 17 T cell receptor beta chains below was sequenced from the same sample in a study of regulatory T cells in long-lasting Graves disease. Assembly of TCR beta libraries relied on iRepertoire HTBI primers together with Arm-PCR of CDR3 regions. A single record per CDR3 protein comes from TCRdb applying MiXCR to the multiplex PCR reads. The sample consists of some 420,000 distinct CDR3 sequences, roughly 22% of them appearing once. The time point was: persistent/refractory GD, antithyroid drugs over 5 years with positive TRAb. The TCR library was prepared using RNA isolated from PBMCs. The sequencing here drew on peripheral blood mononuclear cells (PBMCs), taken when the disease was refractory, from a patient treated with antithyroid drugs. The receptors come from a female donor with Graves disease.

This chain links TRBV28 with TRBJ2-3, with TRBD2 matching 8 bases. The germline CDR1 and CDR2 sequences are MDHEN and SYDVKM. CDR3 length: 16 residues. J gave up 0 bases and V 4 bases, and 6 bases lay outside the gene matches. The CDR3 coding sequence is TGTGCCAGCAGTTCCACCCCTAGCGGGAGCACAGATACGCAGTATTTT. Translation: CASSSTPSGSTDTQYF.

About this clonotype: This sequence may be a read error, since a much larger clone differs from it by one base. V usage is TRBV27 and J usage is TRBJ1-2; 8 bases match TRBD1. The V gene's germline CDR1 is MNHEY and CDR2 SMNVEV (reference sequence). The CDR3 length is 14 residues. CDR3 nucleotides: TGTGTCAGCAGTATCCAAGGGACAGGCTATGGCTACACCTTC. Protein sequence: CVSSIQGTGYGYTF.

This clonotype was seen repeatedly, ten times or more. The chain combines TRBV29-1 with TRBJ2-7; no clear D gene. V gave up 7 bases and J gave up 3 bases, with 16 bases separating them. The CDR3 has 13 amino acids. CDR1 SQVTM and CDR2 ANQGSEA come from the germline V gene. In DNA, the CDR3 is TGCAGCGCAGCCGGTGGGAAACACTACGAGCAGTACTTC. It specifies CSAAGGKHYEQYF.

The J gene is TRBJ2-1, the V gene TRBV7-9; 16 positions agree with TRBD2. With V trimmed by 5 bases and J by 4 bases, 8 bases remained unmatched. CDR3 length: 18 residues. In germline, CDR1 is SEHNR, CDR2 FQNEAQ (reference sequence). The DNA for the CDR3 is TGTGCCAGCAGCCCCGGGACTAGCGGGAGGGGACGGTACAATGAGCAGTTCTTC. This gives the protein CASSPGTSGRGRYNEQFF.

This chain joins TRBV30 and TRBJ2-2; no firm D call. The V gene lost 4 bases and the J gene lost 1 base, with 7 bases spanning the gap. This CDR3 has 13 amino acids. CDR1 is GTSNPN and CDR2 is SVGIG in the germline V gene (reference sequence). CDR3 nucleotide sequence: TGTGCCTGGAACTCTCAGAACACCGGGGAGCTGTTTTTT. The encoded protein is CAWNSQNTGELFF.

In its sample, this clonotype was seen many times. The chain uses TRBV12-3 or TRBV12-4 and TRBJ1-5, with a tentative D call TRBD1 (6 bases). The CDR3 runs 16 residues. The germline V and J ends were trimmed by 4 bases and 0 bases, with 13 bases remaining between them. CDR3 in amino acids: CASSSEGGYSNQPQHF. CDR3 bases: TGTGCCAGCAGTTCAGAAGGGGGATATAGCAATCAGCCCCAGCATTTT.

In its sample, this clonotype was seen once. This chain uses TRBV10-3 with TRBJ2-7; D not resolved. V lost 11 bases and J 3 bases, leaving 8 bases between the germline ends. The length of the CDR3 is 10 residues. The germline CDR1 and CDR2 sequences are ENHRY and SYGVKD. The CDR3 here is CAVGGYEQYF. The CDR3 DNA reads as TGTGCCGTGGGTGGCTACGAGCAGTACTTC.

V gene TRBV7-2 combines with J gene TRBJ2-3; 10 positions match TRBD1. V lost 5 bases and J lost 5; bases outside the gene matches: 4. The CDR3 extends over 14 amino acids. Germline lookup yields CDR1 SGHTA and CDR2 FQGNSA. The DNA of the CDR3 is TGTGCCAGCAGCCCAGGGACAGGGGTAGATACGCAGTATTTT. Its protein product is CASSPGTGVDTQYF. The complete variable domain, with remaining parts taken from reference TRBV7-2 and TRBJ2-3, reads GAGVSQSPSNKVTEKGKDVELRCDPISGHTALYWYRQSLGQGLEFLIYFQGNSAPDKSGLPSDRFSAERTGGSVSTLTIQRTQQEDSAVYLCASSPGTGVDTQYFGPGTRLTVL.

This clonotype was recorded many times. This sequence joins TRBV28 and TRBJ1-2, with D possibly matching TRBD1 (5 bases). The ends were cut back, 8 bases at V and 0 bases at J, with 10 bases in the middle. The CDR3 consists of 13 residues. CDR1 and CDR2 (germline): MDHEN, SYDVKM. The CDR3 reads CASGTDPNYGYTF. The CDR3 DNA follows: TGTGCCAGCGGGACTGACCCTAACTATGGCTACACCTTC.

The table lists this clonotype with many counts. The V and J genes are TRBV5-6 and TRBJ1-2, with 8 nucleotides matching TRBD1. Germline loops: CDR1 SGHDT, CDR2 YYEEEE. Trimming took 7 bases from V and 2 from J; bases not matched to a gene: 10. The CDR3 consists of 15 residues. CDR3 sequence reads: CASQMRDRHNYGYTF. CDR3 nucleotide sequence: TGTGCCAGCCAAATGCGGGACAGGCACAACTATGGCTACACCTTC.

This rearrangement joins TRBV27 to TRBJ2-2; perhaps TRBD1 as D (6 bases). Germline values: CDR1 MNHEY, CDR2 SMNVEV (reference sequence). The CDR3 has 17 amino acids. The V gene lost 6 bases and the J gene lost 2 bases, with 19 bases spanning the gap. Written as DNA, the CDR3 is TGTGCCAGCAGAATCAGGGGTTGGGAGCGTAACACCGGGGAGCTGTTTTTT. Its translation: CASRIRGWERNTGELFF.

V is TRBV29-1 and J is TRBJ2-5, with D perhaps assigned TRBD1 or TRBD2 (6 bases each). This CDR3 is built from 12 residues. V lost 5 bases and J 5 bases, leaving 12 bases between the germline ends. Germline CDR1 reads SQVTM; CDR2 reads ANQGSEA. CDR3 nucleotide sequence: TGCAGCGTTAGGGGGGCGCGGGAGACCCAGTACTTC. It yields the protein CSVRGARETQYF.

This clonotype was found many times. CDR3 nucleotide sequence: TGTGCCAGCCACCACAGGGTGCAAGGGAACTATGGCTACACCTTC. It codes for CASHHRVQGNYGYTF. The rearrangement links TRBV6-1 to TRBJ1-2; a possible D gene is TRBD1 (6 bases). The CDR3 length is 15 residues. CDR1 is MNHNS, CDR2 SASEGT, per germline. V was clipped by 8 bases and J by 2 bases, with 18 bases between them.

Notes on this clonotype: A clone one base away is much larger, so this may be a read error. The chain uses TRBV28 and TRBJ1-5; tentatively, D is TRBD1 (5 bases). This CDR3 has 16 residues. The V end lost 7 bases, the J end lost 3 bases, and 19 bases lay between the germline ends. Germline V gives CDR1 MDHEN, CDR2 SYDVKM. The CDR3 here is CASNPGAGVFNQPQHF. Written as DNA, the CDR3 is TGTGCCAGCAACCCCGGGGCAGGTGTCTTCAATCAGCCCCAGCATTTT.

This clonotype was recorded at least ten times. The rearrangement uses TRBV6-1 and TRBJ1-2; 7 positions match TRBD1. This CDR3 has 15 residues. Germline assignment: CDR1 MNHNS and CDR2 SASEGT. Losses at the gene ends were 3 bases for V and 2 bases for J; bases not matched to a gene: 6. The CDR3 spells CASSDPQGQNYGYTF. DNA of the CDR3: TGTGCCAGCAGTGATCCACAGGGGCAGAACTATGGCTACACCTTC.

This clonotype was detected a few times. The CDR3 loop is CAISESTGGAQETQYF. DNA of the CDR3: TGTGCCATCAGTGAGTCGACTGGAGGGGCTCAAGAGACCCAGTACTTC. The rearrangement uses TRBV10-3 and TRBJ2-5, with D perhaps TRBD2 (6 bases). Germline V gives CDR1 ENHRY, CDR2 SYGVKD. This CDR3 is built from 16 residues. V lost 0 bases and J lost 2, with 13 bases in between.

This clonotype was observed many times. The genes are TRBV25-1 and TRBJ2-7; the D call may be TRBD1 or TRBD2 (6 bases each). This CDR3 is built from 15 residues. Trimming took 3 bases from V and 5 from J, leaving 17 bases between them. Looked up from germline, CDR1 is MGHDK and CDR2 is SYGVNS. CDR3 DNA: TGTGCCAGCAGTGAGACGCGGCAGGGGAGGAACGAGCAGTACTTC. Translation: CASSETRQGRNEQYF.